These 23 T cell receptor beta chains originate from one sample sequenced in a study of blood T cell repertoires in COVID-19. Repertoires were generated with immunoSEQ multiplex PCR, while TCRdb's copy carries only in-frame clones and drops some. The table has about 68,000 clones, 70% to 90% seen once. Specimen: peripheral blood. The origin of the receptors is a man younger than 45 with acute or convalescent COVID-19.

The chain joins TRBV5-8 to TRBJ2-7; TRBD1 aligns across 9 bases. From germline, CDR1 is SGHTS and CDR2 YDEGEE. Trimming removed 1 base from V and 7 bases from J; junction bases left unmatched: 6. This CDR3 has 14 residues. The DNA for the CDR3 is TGTGCCAGCAGCTTGTGGGACAGGGCCCCGGAGCAGTACTTC. Translated, it gives CASSLWDRAPEQYF.

This clone was detected once. This chain joins TRBV7-9 and TRBJ1-4; D might be TRBD1 (5 bases). V was shortened by 1 base and J by 5 bases, with 11 bases between the two germline ends. CDR1 SEHNR and CDR2 FQNEAQ come from the germline V gene (reference sequence). This CDR3 has 15 amino acids. The CDR3: CASSLGGSSNEKLFF. The CDR3 DNA reads as TGTGCCAGCAGCTTAGGGGGCAGTTCAAATGAAAAACTGTTTTTT.

The CDR3, as DNA: TGTGCCAGCAGTTTTGAACGACTCAGCGATGAGCAGTTCTTC. Translation gives CASSFERLSDEQFF. V and J are TRBV27 and TRBJ2-1; no reliable D call. V lost 3 bases to trimming and J lost 8 bases, with 14 bases between them. Germline loops: CDR1 MNHEY, CDR2 SMNVEV (reference sequence). The CDR3 runs 14 residues.

J is TRBJ2-1 and V is TRBV18, with 9 bases lining up with TRBD2. CDR3 length: 17 residues. Germline V CDR1 and CDR2: KGHSH, LQKENI. J lost 8 bases, V lost 0 bases, and 11 bases had no gene match. As DNA, the CDR3 is TGTGCCAGCTCACCACCGGTAGTAGCGGGAGTAGTTTATGAGCAGTTCTTC. Amino acid sequence: CASSPPVVAGVVYEQFF.

This sequence joins TRBV5-1 and TRBJ2-5; D is undetermined. Trimming stripped 4 bases from V and 0 bases from J, with 4 bases between. The germline V gene encodes CDR1 SGHRS and CDR2 YFSETQ. CDR3 length: 12 amino acids. The CDR3 nucleotides read TGCGCCAGCAGCGAGGACCAAGAGACCCAGTACTTC. It specifies CASSEDQETQYF.

The chain recombines TRBV19 with TRBJ1-6; D uncertain. V gave up 3 bases and J gave up 7 bases, with 10 bases separating them. Germline V CDR1 and CDR2: LNHDA, SQIVND (reference sequence). The CDR3 sequence is 14 residues long. CDR3 coding DNA: TGTGCCAGTAGTATTAAAATGGAGAATTCACCCCTCCACTTT. Its protein is CASSIKMENSPLHF.

The rearrangement links TRBV4-1 to TRBJ2-5, with D possibly TRBD2 on 6 matching bases. V shed 1 base and J shed 5 bases, with 11 bases lying between them. Germline loops: CDR1 MGHRA, CDR2 YSYEKL. This CDR3 contains 14 residues. CDR3 sequence (DNA): TGCGCCAGCAGCCAAGTAGGGACTGGGGAGACCCAGTACTTC. This gives the protein CASSQVGTGETQYF.

The V gene is TRBV4-1, the J gene TRBJ2-1; tentatively, D is TRBD2 (5 bases). Trimming pared 1 base from V and 8 bases from J, leaving 27 bases between. The CDR3 length is 19 residues. Germline assignment: CDR1 MGHRA and CDR2 YSYEKL. CDR3 DNA: TGCGCCAGCAGCCAAGTAGATCTGGGAGTCGCCCTAGGGTACGATGAGCAGTTCTTC. This encodes CASSQVDLGVALGYDEQFF.

The chain is built from TRBV6-5 and TRBJ1-1, with D maybe TRBD1 (5 bases). CDR1 and CDR2 from the germline V gene are MNHEY and SVGAGI. Trimming stripped 1 base from V and 1 base from J, with 7 bases between. The CDR3 covers 14 residues. CDR3 in amino acids: CASSYWGSNTEAFF. The CDR3 coding sequence is TGTGCCAGCAGTTACTGGGGCTCGAACACTGAAGCTTTCTTT.

V usage is TRBV2 and J usage is TRBJ2-1; 10 bases fit TRBD2. With V trimmed by 5 bases and J by 13 bases, 5 bases remained unmatched. CDR1 and CDR2 (germline): SNHLY, FYNNEI. The CDR3 runs 12 residues. For the CDR3, the DNA is TGTGCCAGCAGTCGACTAGCGGGCTTCCAGTTCTTC. Translated: CASSRLAGFQFF.

On this clone itself: Other DNA sequences in this specimen translate into the identical CDR3. This chain joins TRBV7-9 and TRBJ2-3; a weak D match, TRBD2 (5 bases). CDR1 and CDR2 (germline): SEHNR, FQNEAQ (reference sequence). The V gene lost 1 base and the J gene lost 3 bases, with 8 bases spanning the gap. The CDR3 runs to 14 residues. CDR3 nucleotide sequence: TGTGCCAGCAGCTTAGTAACGGGGACAGATACGCAGTATTTT. As protein: CASSLVTGTDTQYF.

The chain carries TRBV5-1 and TRBJ1-1; D unresolved. V was trimmed by 3 bases and J by 4 bases, leaving 10 bases between them. The CDR3 is 13 residues long. CDR1 and CDR2 (germline): SGHRS, YFSETQ. CDR3 nucleotides: TGCGCCAGCAGCTCCCAGGTCGGCACTGAAGCTTTCTTT. As protein: CASSSQVGTEAFF.

Here the CDR3 DNA reads TGTGCCAGTAGTATGACCGGGACAACTCGCTATGGCTACACCTTC. It yields the protein CASSMTGTTRYGYTF. The chain recombines TRBV19 with TRBJ1-2; a weak D match, TRBD1 (6 bases). The V gene lost 3 bases and the J gene lost 4 bases, with 15 bases spanning the gap. The CDR3 spans 15 residues. Germline lookup yields CDR1 LNHDA and CDR2 SQIVND (reference sequence).

The chain recombines TRBV5-1 with TRBJ2-7; TRBD2 matches 11 bases. The germline gives CDR1 SGHRS, CDR2 YFSETQ. V lost 4 bases and J lost 3; bases outside the gene matches: 3. The CDR3 length is 14 residues. The CDR3 spells CASSPGLAGYEQYF. CDR3 DNA: TGCGCCAGCAGCCCCGGACTAGCGGGCTACGAGCAGTACTTC.

The chain recombines TRBV19 with TRBJ2-1, with 8 positions matching TRBD1. Germline V gene data show CDR1 as LNHDA and CDR2 as SQIVND (reference sequence). The CDR3 spans 14 residues. Unmatched junction bases numbered 8, after V lost 7 bases and J lost 6 bases. The CDR3 spells CASKDRVAFNEQFF. The DNA for the CDR3 is TGTGCCAGTAAGGACAGGGTGGCCTTCAATGAGCAGTTCTTC.

Here the CDR3 reads CASRVFGNTGELFF. The CDR3 coding sequence is TGCGCCAGCAGGGTATTCGGGAACACCGGGGAGCTGTTTTTT. V and J are TRBV10-2 and TRBJ2-2; D is ambiguous. Germline V CDR1 and CDR2: WSHSY, SAAADI. V lost 6 bases, J lost 1 base, and 9 bases lay in between. This CDR3 has 14 amino acids.

The chain uses TRBV4-3 and TRBJ2-1, with D uncertain. V dropped 1 base and J dropped 6 bases, with 10 bases sitting between them. CDR3 length: 14 amino acids. Germline lookup yields CDR1 LGHNA and CDR2 YSLEER. CDR3 bases: TGCGCCAGCAGCCAAGCTTTGACGGGCAATGAGCAGTTCTTC. This translates into CASSQALTGNEQFF.

This rearrangement joins TRBV14 to TRBJ2-5; D might be TRBD1 (6 bases). V shed 3 bases and J shed 5 bases, with 13 bases lying between them. Germline V gene sequence: CDR1 SGHDN, CDR2 FVKESK. This CDR3 has 14 amino acids. The CDR3 reads CASSQQGRWETQYF. CDR3 nucleotide sequence: TGTGCCAGCAGCCAGCAGGGGCGGTGGGAGACCCAGTACTTC.

Written as DNA, the CDR3 is TGTGCCAGCAGCTCCTCTAGCGGGCCTTTCTTAAAGCAGTACTTC. It is translated as CASSSSSGPFLKQYF. V usage is TRBV7-9 and J usage is TRBJ2-7; TRBD2 matches 8 bases. The CDR3 loop spans 15 amino acids. The V gene's germline CDR1 is SEHNR and CDR2 FQNEAQ (reference sequence). The V and J ends lost 4 bases and 8 bases, in that order; junction bases with no gene match: 13.

The gene calls are TRBV6-2 or TRBV6-3 and TRBJ2-1; the match to TRBD2 covers 10 bases. The CDR3 spans 18 residues. The germline V gene encodes CDR1 MNHEY and CDR2 SVGEGT. The V and J ends lost 4 bases and 5 bases, in that order; junction bases with no gene match: 14. In DNA form, the CDR3 reads TGTGCCAGCAGTTTTCGGGGACTAGCGAGGGGGCTGCACAATGAGCAGTTCTTC. It encodes CASSFRGLARGLHNEQFF.

The CDR3 spells CASTQSGRRTDTQYF. CDR3 DNA sequence: TGTGCCAGCACCCAAAGCGGGAGAAGGACAGATACGCAGTATTTT. The chain couples TRBV28 to TRBJ2-3; 8 bases agree with TRBD2. The CDR3 extends over 15 amino acids. Germline assignment: CDR1 MDHEN and CDR2 SYDVKM. V shed 7 bases, J shed 3 bases, and the junction held 9 bases outside the gene matches.

This chain connects TRBV24-1 to TRBJ2-7, with a weak D call TRBD2 (6 bases). V was clipped by 4 bases and J by 1 base, with 13 bases between them. Germline V CDR1 and CDR2: KGHDR, SFDVKD. CDR3 length: 15 residues. The CDR3 protein is CATSDPGRESYEQYF. In DNA form, the CDR3 reads TGTGCCACCAGTGACCCCGGACGGGAGTCCTACGAGCAGTACTTC.

The V call is TRBV11-2, the J call TRBJ1-5, with 9 bases aligning to TRBD1. Germline V gives CDR1 SGHAT, CDR2 FQNNGV. The V segment lost 5 bases and the J segment 6 bases; nucleotides outside the gene matches: 8. This CDR3 is 15 amino acids long. The CDR3 DNA is TGTGCCAGCAGCCCTACAGGGGGCGAGGGTCAGCCCCAGCATTTT. Encoded protein: CASSPTGGEGQPQHF.